This T cell receptor beta chain was sequenced for a study of technical replicates of blood from a few donors. TCRdb's copy holds only in-frame clones and misses some; the assay was immunoSEQ multiplex PCR. The sample carries tens of thousands of clones, 85% to 90% recorded once. The germline CDR1 and CDR2 sequences are SEHNR and FQNEAQ (reference sequence). V shed 6 bases and J shed 0 bases, with 9 bases lying between them. The CDR3 has 15 residues. The sample consisted of PBMCs. This receptor was identified in a human donor in good health. Some clones in this sample may be carry-over from other donors' samples. V and J are TRBV7-9 and TRBJ2-6; no definite D call. The CDR3 DNA reads as TGTGCCAGCAGGTCCACAAACTCTGGGGCCAACGTCCTGACTTTC. As protein: CASRSTNSGANVLTF.